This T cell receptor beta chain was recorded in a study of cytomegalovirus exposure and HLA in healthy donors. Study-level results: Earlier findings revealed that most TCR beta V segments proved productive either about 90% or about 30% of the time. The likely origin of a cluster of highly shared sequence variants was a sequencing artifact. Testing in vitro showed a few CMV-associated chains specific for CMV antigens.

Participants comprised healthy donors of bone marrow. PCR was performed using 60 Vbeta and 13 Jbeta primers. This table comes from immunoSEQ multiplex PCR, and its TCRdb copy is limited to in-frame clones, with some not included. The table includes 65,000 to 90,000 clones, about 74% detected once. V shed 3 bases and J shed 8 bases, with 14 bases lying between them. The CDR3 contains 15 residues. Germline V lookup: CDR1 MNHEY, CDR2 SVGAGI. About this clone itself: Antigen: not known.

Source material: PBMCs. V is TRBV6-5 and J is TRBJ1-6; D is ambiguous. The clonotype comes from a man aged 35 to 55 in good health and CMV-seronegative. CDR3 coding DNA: TGTGCCAGCAGTTATTCGAGGTCCGGGGATTCACCCCTCCACTTT. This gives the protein CASSYSRSGDSPLHF.